A single sample gave rise to the 12 T cell receptor beta chains below, sequenced in a study of blood T cells in healthy people across ages. A J-beta primer mix and a sample-barcoded 5' primer were used in a second PCR of about 7 to 12 cycles. In TCRdb, the 5' RACE reads were re-called with MiXCR into one record per CDR3 protein. Among 500,000 to 650,000 distinct CDR3 sequences listed, around 27% were seen once. The sample was also reused in another study, on T cells of mothers and their children.

Sequencing input: blood. Every receptor here comes from a boy between 2 and 10 years old in good health.

This sequence joins TRBV29-1 and TRBJ2-3; 8 bases match TRBD2. The CDR3 loop spans 15 amino acids. From germline, CDR1 is SQVTM and CDR2 ANQGSEA. J lost 3 bases, V lost 2 bases, and 7 bases had no gene match. CDR3 sequence reads: CSVEIEGTSTDTQYF. CDR3 bases: TGCAGCGTTGAAATAGAGGGGACTAGTACAGATACGCAGTATTTT.

For this clonotype: The CDR3 does not close with the conserved phenylalanine or tryptophan, likely indicating a read error. The chain links TRBV25-1 to TRBJ1-4; TRBD1 matches 8 bases. This CDR3 spans 15 amino acids. CDR1 is MGHDK, CDR2 SYGVNS, per germline. J lost 7 bases, V lost 3 bases, and 7 bases had no gene match. Written as DNA, the CDR3 is TGTGCCAGCAGTGACCCGACAGGGGAGGGTGAAAAACTGTTTCTT. Encoded protein: CASSDPTGEGEKLFL.

This clonotype occurred a few times. This sequence joins TRBV7-8 and TRBJ2-5; D possibly matches TRBD1 or TRBD2 (7 bases each). Gene TRBJ2-7 matches the end of the DNA better, so the J call may be wrong. The V gene's germline CDR1 is SGHVS and CDR2 FQNEAQ. The CDR3 contains 16 residues. The CDR3, as DNA: TGTGCCAGCAGCTTAGGGGGTCAGCGGGACAGCTACGAGCAGTACTTC. Protein sequence: CASSLGGQRDSYEQYF.

V is TRBV6-5 and J is TRBJ2-2, with TRBD1 identical over 7 bases. The length of the CDR3 is 14 residues. Germline V gives CDR1 MNHEY, CDR2 SVGAGI. V gave up 6 bases and J gave up 3 bases; unmatched junction bases: 4. The CDR3 DNA reads TGTGCCAGCAGGCCGGGACAGTACACCGGGGAGCTGTTTTTT. This encodes CASRPGQYTGELFF.

The V and J genes are TRBV15 and TRBJ1-2; a possible D gene is TRBD1 (5 bases). CDR1 LNHNV and CDR2 YYDKDF come from the germline V gene (reference sequence). Trimming shortened V by 3 bases and J by 8 bases, and 22 bases separated the two germline ends. The CDR3 is made up of 16 amino acids. The CDR3 bases are TGTGCCACCAGCAGCCAAAAACCTGGGGGAGCCCAGGGCTACACCTTC. It translates to CATSSQKPGGAQGYTF. Full variable domain (outside the CDR3, taken from reference TRBV15 and TRBJ1-2): DAMVIQNPRYQVTQFGKPVTLSCSQTLNHNVMYWYQQKSSQAPKLLFHYYDKDFNNEADTPDNFQSRRPNTSFCFLDIRSPGLGDTAMYLCATSSQKPGGAQGYTFGSGTRLTVV.

This clonotype has at least ten counts. The V call is TRBV25-1, the J call TRBJ1-2; D gene ambiguous. V lost 3 bases to trimming and J lost 5 bases, with 10 bases between them. Germline lookup yields CDR1 MGHDK and CDR2 SYGVNS. The CDR3 is 13 residues long. This chain's CDR3 is CASSEGSLYGYTF. In nucleotides, the CDR3 is TGTGCCAGCAGTGAGGGATCCTTGTATGGCTACACCTTC.

This clonotype was detected only a few times. The chain employs TRBV12-3 or TRBV12-4 and TRBJ2-7, with 12 bases lining up with TRBD2. The CDR3 totals 13 residues. With V trimmed by 9 bases and J by 5 bases, 5 bases remained unmatched. This CDR3 is CASRLAGVHEQYF. The CDR3 region has the DNA TGTGCCAGTCGACTAGCGGGAGTACACGAGCAGTACTTC.

This clonotype has a handful of counts. The V gene is TRBV7-9, the J gene TRBJ2-4; TRBD1 matches at 7 bases. The CDR3 runs 15 residues. In germline, CDR1 is SEHNR, CDR2 FQNEAQ (reference sequence). Germline trimming cut 5 bases from V and 8 bases from J; bases unmatched to any gene: 12. DNA of the CDR3: TGTGCCAGCAGCCACACAACAGGGGCCGTGGACATTCAGTACTTC. Translating gives CASSHTTGAVDIQYF.

This clonotype has a handful of counts. This chain joins TRBV7-9 and TRBJ2-5; 10 nucleotides align to TRBD1. V lost 5 bases and J lost 1; bases outside the gene matches: 4. The CDR3 extends over 15 amino acids. Germline lookup yields CDR1 SEHNR and CDR2 FQNEAQ (reference sequence). CDR3 in amino acids: CASSRGQGFQETQYF. The DNA for the CDR3 is TGTGCCAGCAGCCGGGGACAGGGGTTCCAAGAGACCCAGTACTTC.

This clonotype showed up just a few times. The V and J genes are TRBV18 and TRBJ2-1; tentatively, D is TRBD1 or TRBD2 (6 bases each). There are 14 residues in the CDR3. CDR1 and CDR2 from the germline V gene are KGHSH and LQKENI. Trimming took off 6 bases at V and 0 bases at J, with 9 bases between the two ends. This CDR3 is CASSGGASYNEQFF. The CDR3 coding sequence is TGTGCCAGCTCCGGGGGCGCCTCCTACAATGAGCAGTTCTTC. The whole variable domain, filled in from reference TRBV18 and TRBJ2-1, reads NAGVMQNPRHLVRRRGQEARLRCSPMKGHSHVYWYRQLPEEGLKFMVYLQKENIIDESGMPKERFSAEFPKEGPSILRIQQVVRGDSAAYFCASSGGASYNEQFFGPGTRLTVL.

This clonotype was recorded once. V usage is TRBV7-9 and J usage is TRBJ2-7; 7 nucleotides agree with TRBD1. Germline V gene sequence: CDR1 SEHNR, CDR2 FQNEAQ (reference sequence). The CDR3 length is 16 residues. The J segment lost 2 bases and the V segment lost 1 base, leaving 8 bases of the junction unmatched. Here the CDR3 DNA reads TGTGCCAGCAGCTTAGGTAGCAGGGGGTCCCCCTACGAGCAGTACTTC. Amino acids: CASSLGSRGSPYEQYF.

This clonotype was counted only a few times. This CDR3 is CATSAGLAGYNEQFF. In DNA form, the CDR3 reads TGTGCCACCAGCGCGGGACTAGCGGGCTACAATGAGCAGTTCTTC. The rearrangement links TRBV24-1 to TRBJ2-1, with TRBD2 identical over 12 bases. The CDR3 extends over 15 amino acids. CDR1 is KGHDR, CDR2 SFDVKD, per germline. Trimming at V came to 7 bases and at J to 3 bases, leaving 3 bases not matched to a gene.